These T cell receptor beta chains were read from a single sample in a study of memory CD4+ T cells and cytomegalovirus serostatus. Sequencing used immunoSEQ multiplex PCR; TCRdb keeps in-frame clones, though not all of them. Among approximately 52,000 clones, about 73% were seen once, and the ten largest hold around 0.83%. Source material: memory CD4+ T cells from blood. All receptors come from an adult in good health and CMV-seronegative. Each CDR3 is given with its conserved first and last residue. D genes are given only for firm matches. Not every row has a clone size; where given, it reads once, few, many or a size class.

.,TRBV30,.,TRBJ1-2,TGTGCCTGGTACTACTCCGGGGCCGCAAACTATGGCTACACCTTC,CAWYYSGAANYGYTF
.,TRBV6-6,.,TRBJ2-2,TGTGCCAGCAGTTACTACGGCGGATTGAACACCGGGGAGCTGTTTTTT,CASSYYGGLNTGELFF
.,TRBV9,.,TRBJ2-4,TGTGCCAGCGCAAATGCTGGGGGAGGCAACATTCAGTACTTC,CASANAGGGNIQYF
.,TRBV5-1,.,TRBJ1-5,TGCGCCAGCAGCCGCGACACCGGGGGCAATCAGCCCCAGCATTTT,CASSRDTGGNQPQHF
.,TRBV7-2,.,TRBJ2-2,TGTGCCAGCAGCTTAGAGGCTAGTTTCACCGGGGAGCTGTTTTTT,CASSLEASFTGELFF
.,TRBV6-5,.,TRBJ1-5,TGTGCCAGCAGGGGACGGGCGGGCAATCAGCCCCAGCATTTT,CASRGRAGNQPQHF
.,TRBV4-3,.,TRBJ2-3,TGCGCCAGCAGCCTCGACGGGGCGGCAGATACGCAGTATTTT,CASSLDGAADTQYF
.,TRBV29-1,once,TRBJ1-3,TGCAGCGCCGTTGACCGGAACACCATATATTTT,CSAVDRNTIYF
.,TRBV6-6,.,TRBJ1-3,TGTGCCAGCAGCCCGGACAGTTCCTTCTCTGGAAACACCATATATTTT,CASSPDSSFSGNTIYF
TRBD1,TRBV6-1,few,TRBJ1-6,TGTGCCAGCAGTGTCTTGAGTGGGCAGGGGGCCTCACCCCTCCACTTT,CASSVLSGQGASPLHF
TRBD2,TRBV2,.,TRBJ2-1,TGTGCCAGCAGTGGGACCGGGGGGAAAGTGGGGAATGAGCAGTTCTTC,CASSGTGGKVGNEQFF
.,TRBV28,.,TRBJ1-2,TGTGCCAGCAGTTCATCAGGGGCAGGGGAATATGGCTACACCTTC,CASSSSGAGEYGYTF
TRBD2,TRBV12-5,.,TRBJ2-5,TGTGCTAGTGGTTTGGGCACTAGCGGGGTGTGGCAAGAGACCCAGTACTTC,CASGLGTSGVWQETQYF
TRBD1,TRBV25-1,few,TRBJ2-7,TGTGCCAGCAGTCCCACCGGGACAGTTGGTCCCTCCGACTTC,CASSPTGTVGPSDF
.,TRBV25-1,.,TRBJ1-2,TGTGCCAGCAGTGAATCAGGCAGGGAATTCGGGGGCTACACCTTC,CASSESGREFGGYTF
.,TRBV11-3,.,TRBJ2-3,TGTGCCAGCAGCCGAAGGAGCCTCACAGATACGCAGTATTTT,CASSRRSLTDTQYF
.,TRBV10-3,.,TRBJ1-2,TGTGCCATCACGGACGGCTACTATGGCTACACCTTC,CAITDGYYGYTF
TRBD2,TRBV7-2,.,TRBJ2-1,TGTGCCAGCAGCCCAAGGGGGGGCGGGGGGCCCAATGAGCAGTTCTTC,CASSPRGGGGPNEQFF
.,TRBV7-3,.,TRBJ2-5,TGTGCCAGCAGCCCCCCTATGGGAGAGACCCAGTACTTC,CASSPPMGETQYF
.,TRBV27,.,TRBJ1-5,TGTGCCAGCAGTCCCCGAGGACAGAGTTATCAGCCCCAGCATTTT,CASSPRGQSYQPQHF
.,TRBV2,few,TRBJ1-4,TGTGCCAGCAGTGAGGGGTGGTCTAATGAAAAACTGTTTTTT,CASSEGWSNEKLFF
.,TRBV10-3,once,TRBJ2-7,TGTGCCATCAGTCTCAGGGAAGCCGCGATCTACGAGCAGTACTTC,CAISLREAAIYEQYF
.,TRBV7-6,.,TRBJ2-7,TGTGCCAGCAGCTTAGCCCTTCAGGGGTCGGGCGAGCAGTACTTC,CASSLALQGSGEQYF
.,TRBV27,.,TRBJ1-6,TGTGCCAGCAGTTCCGGGACGGACAGAAATTCACCCCTCCACTTT,CASSSGTDRNSPLHF
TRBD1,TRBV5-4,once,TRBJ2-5,TGTGCCAGCAGCTTTGAGGGGGCGCCTCTATACTTC,CASSFEGAPLYF
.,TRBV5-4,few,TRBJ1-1,TGTGCCAGCAGCTTCCCAGGGAACACTGAAGCTTTCTTT,CASSFPGNTEAFF
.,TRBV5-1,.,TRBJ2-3,TGCGCCAGCAGCTTGGCGGTCGACGCCCGGGGAGATACGCAGTATTTT,CASSLAVDARGDTQYF
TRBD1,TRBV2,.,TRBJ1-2,TGTGCCAGCAGAGCCGGGACAGGGGGCGACTATGGCTACACCTTC,CASRAGTGGDYGYTF
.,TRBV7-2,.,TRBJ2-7,TGTGCCAGCAGCCCCGGACCGTCCTACGAGCAGTACTTC,CASSPGPSYEQYF